The source of this T cell receptor beta chain is a study of shared clonotypes between healthy human individuals. Profiled with immunoSEQ multiplex PCR; TCRdb holds only in-frame clones, not every one. The table includes 2 million to 2.5 million clones, nearly 97% detected once. Trimming took 5 bases from V and 4 from J, leaving 18 bases between them. The germline CDR1 and CDR2 sequences are SGDLS and YYNGEE. The CDR3 consists of 16 residues. Material for sequencing was naive CD4+ T cells sorted from blood. Subset given: CD45RA+ positively selected. The clonotype was recovered from a young man in good health. This rearrangement joins TRBV9 to TRBJ1-4; TRBD1 might be the D (6 bases). The CDR3 region has the DNA TGTGCCAGCAGTCGTTCAGGGGTTTCGGGTAATGAAAAACTGTTTTTT. Protein sequence: CASSRSGVSGNEKLFF. Filled out from reference TRBV9 and TRBJ1-4, the complete variable domain reads DSGVTQTPKHLITATGQRVTLRCSPRSGDLSVYWYQQSLDQGLQFLIQYYNGEERAKGNILERFSAQQFPDLHSELNLSSLELGDSALYFCASSRSGVSGNEKLFFGSGTQLSVL.